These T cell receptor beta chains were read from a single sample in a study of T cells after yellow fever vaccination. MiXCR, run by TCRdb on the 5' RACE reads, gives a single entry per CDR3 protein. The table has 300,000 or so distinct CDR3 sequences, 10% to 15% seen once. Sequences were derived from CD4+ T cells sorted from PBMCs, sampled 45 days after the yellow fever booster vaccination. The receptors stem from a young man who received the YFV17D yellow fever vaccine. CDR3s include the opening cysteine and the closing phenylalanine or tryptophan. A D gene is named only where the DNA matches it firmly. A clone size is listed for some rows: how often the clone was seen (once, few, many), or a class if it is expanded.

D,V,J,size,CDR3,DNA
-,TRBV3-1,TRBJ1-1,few,CASSQVEGRRAFF,TGTGCCAGCAGCCAAGTAGAGGGACGTCGGGCTTTCTTT
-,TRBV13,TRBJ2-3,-,CASSLGQGRSDTQYF,TGTGCCAGCAGCTTAGGACAGGGGAGGTCAGATACGCAGTATTTT
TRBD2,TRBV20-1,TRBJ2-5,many,CSARGAGGPEETQYF,TGCAGTGCTAGGGGGGCGGGAGGGCCGGAAGAGACCCAGTACTTC
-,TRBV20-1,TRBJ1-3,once,CSASGRQLSLNTIYF,TGCAGTGCTAGTGGGCGGCAACTATCCCTGAACACCATATATTTT
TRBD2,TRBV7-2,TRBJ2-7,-,CASSTDGGNYEQYF,TGTGCCAGCAGCACGGACGGGGGGAACTACGAGCAGTACTTC
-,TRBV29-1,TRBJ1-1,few,CSVGSWGLGTEAFF,TGCAGCGTTGGTAGCTGGGGCTTGGGCACTGAAGCTTTCTTT
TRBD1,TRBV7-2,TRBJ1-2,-,CASSPGQDRTGYTF,TGTGCCAGCAGCCCTGGACAGGATAGGACTGGGTACACCTTC
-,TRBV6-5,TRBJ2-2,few,CASSFFGGAPGELFF,TGTGCCAGCAGTTTCTTTGGCGGGGCCCCGGGTGAGCTGTTTTTT
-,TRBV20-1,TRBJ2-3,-,CSARGNKDTQYF,TGCAGTGCCCGGGGCAATAAAGATACGCAGTATTTT
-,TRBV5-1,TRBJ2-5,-,CASSSSGEGAETQYF,TGCGCCAGCAGCTCTAGCGGAGAGGGGGCAGAGACCCAGTACTTC
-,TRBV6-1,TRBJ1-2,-,CASSRQPWANYGYTF,TGTGCCAGCAGTCGACAGCCCTGGGCTAACTATGGCTACACCTTC
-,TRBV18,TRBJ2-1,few,CAGRLTYNEQFF,TGTGCAGGCCGGTTAACCTACAATGAGCAGTTCTTC
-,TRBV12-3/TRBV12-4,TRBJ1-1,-,CASSRNWWSGIGAEAFF,TGTGCCAGCAGTAGAAATTGGTGGTCCGGGATTGGAGCTGAAGCTTTCTTT
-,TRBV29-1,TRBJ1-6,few,CSVSEGIHNSPLHF,TGCAGCGTTTCAGAGGGGATCCATAATTCACCCCTCCACTTT
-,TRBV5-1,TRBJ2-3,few,CASRFSAGSTDTQYF,TGCGCCAGCAGGTTTTCAGCGGGTTCCACAGATACGCAGTATTTT
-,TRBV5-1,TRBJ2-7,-,CASSPTFPRGSEWFSYEQYF,TGCGCCAGCAGCCCGACCTTCCCGAGGGGGAGCGAGTGGTTTAGCTACGAGCAGTACTTC
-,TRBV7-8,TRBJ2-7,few,CASSRDFFSYEQYF,TGTGCCAGCAGCCGGGACTTTTTCTCCTACGAGCAGTACTTC
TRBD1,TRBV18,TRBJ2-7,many,CASADPPGGADEQYF,TGTGCCAGCGCCGATCCTCCAGGGGGTGCGGACGAGCAGTACTTC
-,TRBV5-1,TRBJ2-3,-,CASSLDGNPTDTQYF,TGCGCCAGCAGCTTGGACGGTAACCCCACAGATACGCAGTATTTT
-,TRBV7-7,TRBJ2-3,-,CASSADRADTQYF,TGTGCTAGCAGCGCTGATCGGGCAGATACGCAGTATTTT
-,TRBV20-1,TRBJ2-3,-,CSADLRSDTQYF,TGCAGTGCCGACTTGCGCTCCGATACGCAGTATTTT
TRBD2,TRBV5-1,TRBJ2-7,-,CASSLQTSGTSPYEQYF,TGCGCCAGCAGCCTTCAGACTAGCGGGACATCACCCTACGAGCAGTACTTC
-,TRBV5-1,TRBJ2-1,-,CASSLNRGRRRGGYNEQFF,TGCGCCAGCAGCTTGAACAGGGGTCGGAGGCGGGGTGGCTACAATGAGCAGTTCTTC
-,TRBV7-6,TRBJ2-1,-,CASSPVMSGRDEQFF,TGTGCCAGCAGCCCGGTTATGTCGGGGCGGGATGAGCAGTTCTTC
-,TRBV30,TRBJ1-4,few,CARRSRDTTTNEKLFF,TGTGCCAGGCGATCCCGGGACACCACAACTAATGAAAAACTGTTTTTT
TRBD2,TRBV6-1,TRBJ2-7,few,CASRDVAGGAYEQYF,TGTGCCAGCAGAGATGTAGCGGGAGGTGCGTACGAGCAGTACTTC
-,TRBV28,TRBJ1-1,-,CASGTGLLWGAFF,TGTGCCAGCGGCACCGGGCTCCTCTGGGGGGCTTTCTTT
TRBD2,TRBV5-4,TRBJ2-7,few,CASSHGLDSYEQYF,TGTGCCAGCAGCCACGGACTAGACTCCTACGAGCAGTACTTC
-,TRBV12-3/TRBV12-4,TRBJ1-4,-,CASRNNRDEKLFF,TGTGCCAGCAGAAATAACCGGGATGAAAAACTGTTTTTT
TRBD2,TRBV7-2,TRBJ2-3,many,CASSFGAPGLADLPQYF,TGTGCCAGCAGCTTCGGCGCTCCGGGACTAGCGGACCTCCCGCAGTATTTT
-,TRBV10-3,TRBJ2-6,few,CAISESTDLANVLTF,TGTGCCATCAGTGAGTCCACGGACCTGGCCAACGTCCTGACTTTC
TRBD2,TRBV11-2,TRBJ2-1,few,CASSYSGTSGRGSYNEQFF,TGTGCCAGCAGCTACTCCGGGACTAGCGGGAGGGGGTCCTACAATGAGCAGTTCTTC
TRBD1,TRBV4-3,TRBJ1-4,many,CASSHGVTGGYEKLFF,TGCGCCAGCAGCCATGGGGTGACAGGGGGATATGAAAAACTGTTTTTT
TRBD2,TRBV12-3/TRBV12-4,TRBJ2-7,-,CASSGRGASGSYEQYF,TGTGCCAGCAGCGGAAGGGGCGCTAGCGGGTCCTACGAGCAGTACTTC
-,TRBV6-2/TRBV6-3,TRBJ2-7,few,CASTNGMEQYF,TGTGCCAGCACCAACGGGATGGAGCAGTACTTC
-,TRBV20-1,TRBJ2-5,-,CSARGEGAETQYF,TGCAGTGCTAGAGGGGAAGGAGCAGAGACCCAGTACTTC
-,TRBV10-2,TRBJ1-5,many,CASTAAGYQPQHF,TGCGCCAGCACCGCGGCAGGGTATCAGCCCCAGCATTTT
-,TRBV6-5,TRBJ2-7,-,CASSYSRTARAQQYF,TGTGCCAGCAGTTACTCCCGGACCGCCAGGGCCCAGCAGTACTTC
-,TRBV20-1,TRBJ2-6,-,CSARIPFAFSGANVLTF,TGCAGTGCTAGAATCCCTTTTGCATTCTCTGGGGCCAACGTCCTGACTTTC
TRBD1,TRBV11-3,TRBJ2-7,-,CASSRRTGGLGEQYF,TGTGCCAGCAGCCGGAGGACAGGGGGCCTCGGCGAGCAGTACTTC
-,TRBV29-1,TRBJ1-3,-,CSVSNLTGNTIYF,TGCAGCGTTTCCAATCTGACTGGAAACACCATATATTTT
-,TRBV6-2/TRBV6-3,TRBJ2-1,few,CASRGSAYNEQFF,TGTGCCAGCCGGGGGAGTGCCTACAATGAGCAGTTCTTC
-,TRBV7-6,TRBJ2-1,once,CASSPATREQFF,TGTGCCAGCAGCCCCGCGACGCGGGAGCAGTTCTTC
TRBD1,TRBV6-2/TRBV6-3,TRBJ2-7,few,CASETGPYEQYF,TGTGCCAGCGAGACAGGGCCCTACGAGCAGTACTTC
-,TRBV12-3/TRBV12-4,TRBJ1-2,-,CAILRGNYGYTF,TGTGCAATATTACGGGGGAACTATGGCTACACCTTC
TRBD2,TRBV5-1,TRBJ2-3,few,CASSLAGTSATTDTQYF,TGCGCCAGCAGCTTAGCCGGGACTAGCGCGACCACAGATACGCAGTATTTT
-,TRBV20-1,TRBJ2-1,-,CSASNPSSYNEQFF,TGCAGTGCTAGTAATCCTAGCTCCTACAATGAGCAGTTCTTC
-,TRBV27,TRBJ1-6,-,CASSLQDREGSPLHF,TGTGCCAGCAGTTTACAGGACAGAGAAGGCTCACCCCTCCACTTT
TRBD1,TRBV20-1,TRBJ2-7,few,CSARAGGTHEQYF,TGCAGTGCCAGGGCAGGGGGAACCCACGAGCAGTACTTC
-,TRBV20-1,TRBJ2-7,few,CSGARGANYEQYF,TGCAGTGGGGCCCGCGGGGCGAACTACGAGCAGTACTTC
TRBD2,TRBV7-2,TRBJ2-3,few,CASSLTSGASGQYF,TGTGCCAGCAGCTTAACTAGCGGGGCCTCAGGGCAGTATTTT